This TCR beta chain was captured by sequencing in a study of blood T cells in healthy people across ages. Germline assignment: CDR1 SGHVS and CDR2 FNYEAQ. V lost 4 bases to trimming and J lost 10 bases; unmatched junction nucleotides: 8. CDR3 length: 14 amino acids. PCR was performed a second time for about 6 to 12 cycles using a sample-barcoded 5' primer and a J-beta primer mix. In TCRdb, the 5' RACE reads were re-called with MiXCR into one record per CDR3 protein. The table shows roughly 1,100,000 distinct CDR3 sequences, with approximately 26% occurring only once. This clonotype was picked up a small number of times. The data also belong to a second study, concerning T cells of mothers and their children. As reported in that work: Related mother-child pairs showed slightly, non-significantly higher overlap than unrelated pairs.

What was sequenced was blood. V and J are TRBV7-6 and TRBJ1-1; 11 bases map to TRBD1. This TCR came from a girl aged 2 to 10 in good health. CDR3 sequence: CASSSLGQGAGAFF. For the CDR3, the DNA is TGTGCCAGCAGCTCGCTAGGACAGGGGGCCGGAGCTTTCTTT.